Reported below is one T cell receptor beta chain. The data were taken from a study of T cell changes during pregnancy in multiple sclerosis. Sequencing was performed with immunoSEQ multiplex PCR; in TCRdb, only in-frame clones are kept and a portion is missing. The table has under 45,000 clones, roughly 96% seen once. Trimming left V 4 bases short and J 6 bases short, with 16 bases between. CDR1 and CDR2 from the germline V gene are SGDLS and YYNGEE. The CDR3 extends over 14 amino acids. This clonotype originated in a female donor with multiple sclerosis, enrolled in a pregnancy study. This specimen was peripheral blood, taken in the second trimester of pregnancy. The chain is built from TRBV9 and TRBJ1-1; tentative D call: TRBD1 (6 bases). This CDR3 is CASSPSLRTAEAFF. The CDR3 DNA is TGTGCCAGCAGCCCCTCTTTGAGGACAGCTGAAGCTTTCTTT.